This TCR beta chain originates from a study of T cells after yellow fever vaccination. Notes on the study in general: Re-detected after boosting: most primary clones, about 95% of CD4 and 75% to 90% of CD8.

Looked up from germline, CDR1 is SEHNR and CDR2 is FQNEAQ (reference sequence). This CDR3 contains 15 residues. V lost 4 bases, J lost 0 bases, and 10 bases lay in between. This clonotype was counted at least ten times. The antigen remains undetermined. A single record per CDR3 protein comes from TCRdb applying MiXCR to the 5' RACE reads. The data show under 95,000 distinct CDR3 sequences, more than 5.5% seen once. The receptor was isolated from a young man who received the YFV17D yellow fever vaccine. The genes are TRBV7-9 and TRBJ2-1, with a weak D call TRBD2 (5 bases). The source material was CD8+ T cells sorted from PBMCs, sampled 10 to 11 days after the first yellow fever vaccination. The CDR3 sequence: CASSSSGDSYNEQFF. The CDR3 DNA sequence: TGTGCCAGCAGCTCCTCCGGGGACTCCTACAATGAGCAGTTCTTC.